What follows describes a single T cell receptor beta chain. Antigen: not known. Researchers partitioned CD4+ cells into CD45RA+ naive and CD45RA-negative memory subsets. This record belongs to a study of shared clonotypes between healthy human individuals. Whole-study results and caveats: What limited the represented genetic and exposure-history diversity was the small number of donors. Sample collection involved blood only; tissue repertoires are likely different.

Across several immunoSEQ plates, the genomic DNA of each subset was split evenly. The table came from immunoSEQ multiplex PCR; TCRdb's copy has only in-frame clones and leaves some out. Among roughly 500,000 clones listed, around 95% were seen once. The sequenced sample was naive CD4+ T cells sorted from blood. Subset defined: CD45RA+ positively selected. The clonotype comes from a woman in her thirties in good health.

Written as DNA, the CDR3 is TGTGCCAGCAGCTTAAAAGTGCCGGGACAGGTGAACACTGAAGCTTTCTTT. Protein: CASSLKVPGQVNTEAFF. The chain recombines TRBV7-6 with TRBJ1-1, with TRBD1 identical over 8 bases. This CDR3 region has 17 residues. Losses at the gene ends were 2 bases for V and 0 bases for J; bases not matched to a gene: 8. CDR1 is SGHVS, CDR2 FNYEAQ, per germline.